A selection of T cell receptor beta chains follows, all from one sample in a study of T cells in Graves' hyperthyroidism and ophthalmopathy. MiXCR was run by TCRdb on the multiplex PCR reads, yielding one entry per CDR3 protein. The sample shows a few hundred thousand distinct CDR3 sequences, approximately 13% of them seen only once. Material: blood. The receptors shown here come from a woman aged 18 to 35 with Graves' hyperthyroidism. CDR3s include the opening cysteine and the closing phenylalanine or tryptophan. Each record gives: J gene, CDR3 length, V gene, CDR3 protein.

TRBJ2-7 | 16 | TRBV13 | CASSLAGGAVSYEQYF
TRBJ1-1 | 13 | TRBV4-2 | CASSQEYYTEAFF
TRBJ2-5 | 15 | TRBV28 | CASREIRGLKETQYF
TRBJ2-1 | 16 | TRBV5-8 | CASSLAYGTGGNEQFF
TRBJ2-5 | 12 | TRBV30 | CAWSPTQETQYF
TRBJ2-7 | 16 | TRBV4-2 | CASSQERERQAYEQYF
TRBJ2-3 | 12 | TRBV28 | CASNRDTDTQYF
TRBJ1-5 | 16 | TRBV7-2 | CASSPWMGAIDQPQHF
TRBJ2-2 | 14 | TRBV29-1 | CSVESGSNTGELFF
TRBJ2-1 | 15 | TRBV28 | CASRPAAEGYNEQFF
TRBJ2-3 | 17 | TRBV3-2 | CASSQDLGRTTTDTQYF
TRBJ2-1 | 14 | TRBV19 | CASSLWEAYNEQFF
TRBJ2-7 | 17 | TRBV25-1 | CASSLGARIAGAYEQYF
TRBJ2-3 | 14 | TRBV27 | CASSAPGVTDTQYF
TRBJ1-4 | 15 | TRBV5-4 | CASSFLSQGGEKLFF
TRBJ2-5 | 15 | TRBV28 | CASKYTPGAQETQYF
TRBJ2-2 | 12 | TRBV5-1 | CASNEGSGELFF
TRBJ2-7 | 14 | TRBV19 | CASSSASGGYEQYF
TRBJ2-1 | 12 | TRBV5-1 | CASSNPYNEQFF
TRBJ2-3 | 14 | TRBV5-1 | CASTFAGFTDTQYF
TRBJ1-5 | 15 | TRBV7-2 | CASSLGDRDNQPQHF
TRBJ2-2 | 15 | TRBV6-5 | CASSYWTSGTGELFF
TRBJ1-1 | 13 | TRBV28 | CASSRNLNTEAFF
TRBJ1-1 | 15 | TRBV25-1 | CASSEERQGFTEAFF
TRBJ2-3 | 17 | TRBV27 | CASSLSGLAGSTDTQYF
TRBJ2-7 | 11 | TRBV20-1 | CSAQGEYEQYF
TRBJ2-3 | 19 | TRBV2 | CASSVKYSGRGTSTDTQYF
TRBJ2-7 | 16 | TRBV7-2 | CASSLVTAGPTYEQYF
TRBJ2-1 | 13 | TRBV2 | CASSVRRYNEQFF
TRBJ2-3 | 14 | TRBV20-1 | CSARSRERTDTQYF
TRBJ2-5 | 13 | TRBV6-2/TRBV6-3 | CASTLLAEETQYF
TRBJ2-7 | 13 | TRBV5-8 | CASSWWTGDEQYF
TRBJ2-1 | 14 | TRBV29-1 | CSVAPGLAKNEQFF
TRBJ2-1 | 16 | TRBV28 | CASIGLAGYSYNEQFF
TRBJ2-5 | 14 | TRBV6-2/TRBV6-3 | CASSRLAGEETQYF
TRBJ2-5 | 16 | TRBV20-1 | CSAINSQAALTSTQYF
TRBJ2-3 | 14 | TRBV6-2/TRBV6-3 | CASSQWQGTDTQYF